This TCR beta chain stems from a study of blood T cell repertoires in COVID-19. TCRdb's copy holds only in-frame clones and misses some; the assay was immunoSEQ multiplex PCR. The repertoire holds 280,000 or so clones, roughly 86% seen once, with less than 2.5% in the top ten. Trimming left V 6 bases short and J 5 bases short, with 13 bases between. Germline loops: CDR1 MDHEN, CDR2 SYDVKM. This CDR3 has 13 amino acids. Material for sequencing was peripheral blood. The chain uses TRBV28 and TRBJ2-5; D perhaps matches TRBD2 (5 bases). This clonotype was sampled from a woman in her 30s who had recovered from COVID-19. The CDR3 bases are TGTGCCAGCAGACCCGGACTGGGTGAGACCCAGTACTTC. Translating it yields CASRPGLGETQYF. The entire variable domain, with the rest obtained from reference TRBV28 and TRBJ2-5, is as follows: DVKVTQSSRYLVKRTGEKVFLECVQDMDHENMFWYRQDPGLGLRLIYFSYDVKMKEKGDIPEGYSVSREKKERFSLILESASTNQTSMYLCASRPGLGETQYFGPGTRLLVL.